The 16 T cell receptor beta chains presented below share a single source sample, sequenced in a study of T cells in Graves' hyperthyroidism and ophthalmopathy. It was RNA transcripts that yielded the amplified TCR beta CDR3 regions. The study used the HTBI primer set for a first-round RT-PCR of the TCR CDR3. TCRdb re-called the multiplex PCR reads with MiXCR, one entry per CDR3 protein. Of around 800,000 distinct CDR3 sequences listed, more than 30% were seen once; the top ten hold about 9%. The sample comprised blood. The receptors here all came from a man aged 18 to 35 with Graves' hyperthyroidism.

This rearrangement joins TRBV9 to TRBJ1-6; no definite D call. Trimming pared 6 bases from V and 5 bases from J, leaving 12 bases between. Germline-derived CDR1 and CDR2 are SGDLS and YYNGEE. The CDR3 consists of 14 residues. The CDR3 DNA sequence: TGTGCCAGCACCAGTAGCGGAGATAATTCACCCCTCCACTTT. This codes for CASTSSGDNSPLHF.

This clonotype was seen only a few times. The chain couples TRBV7-9 to TRBJ2-5; 8 positions agree with TRBD2. Germline-derived CDR1 and CDR2 are SEHNR and FQNEAQ (reference sequence). The CDR3 runs 16 residues. V trimming: 5 bases; J trimming: 1 base; junction bases outside the gene matches: 9. The CDR3 here is CASSPGRDGAQETQYF. CDR3 bases: TGTGCCAGCAGCCCCGGGAGGGACGGAGCCCAAGAGACCCAGTACTTC. The entire variable domain, with the rest obtained from reference TRBV7-9 and TRBJ2-5, is as follows: DTGVSQNPRHKITKRGQNVTFRCDPISEHNRLYWYRQTLGQGPEFLTYFQNEAQLEKSRLLSDRFSAERPKGSFSTLEIQRTEQGDSAMYLCASSPGRDGAQETQYFGPGTRLLVL.

A remark on this clonotype: With a much larger clone just one base away, this may be a read error. This rearrangement joins TRBV7-8 to TRBJ1-4, with a weak D call TRBD1 (5 bases). Trimming removed 9 bases from V and 8 bases from J, with 13 bases in between. The CDR3 covers 12 residues. Per germline, CDR1 SGHVS and CDR2 FQNEAQ. CDR3 sequence reads: CASALGGEKLFF. The CDR3 coding sequence is TGTGCCAGTGCTTTGGGGGGGGAAAAACTGTTTTTT.

This clonotype has a count of ten or more. The chain links TRBV10-3 to TRBJ2-2; no firm D call. Trimming cost V 4 bases and J 5 bases, with 11 bases left between them. Germline lookup yields CDR1 ENHRY and CDR2 SYGVKD. The CDR3 extends over 14 amino acids. The CDR3 here is CAISGGSGTGELFF. Written as DNA, the CDR3 is TGTGCCATCAGTGGGGGATCTGGGACCGGGGAGCTGTTTTTT.

Remarks on this clonotype: Compared with germline, one end of the junction differs, possibly owing to a read error. The CDR3 spells CASSLLVGGGETQYF. The CDR3 nucleotides read TGCGCCAGCAGCCTTCTCGTTGGGGGGGGCGAGACCCAGTACTTC. The V and J genes are TRBV7-2 and TRBJ2-5; a possible D gene is TRBD2 (7 bases). The CDR3 has 15 amino acids. Germline lookup yields CDR1 SGHTA and CDR2 FQGNSA. Drawing the rest from reference TRBV7-2 and TRBJ2-5, the complete variable domain is GAGVSQSPSNKVTEKGKDVELRCDPISGHTALYWYRQSLGQGLEFLIYFQGNSAPDKSGLPSDRFSAERTGGSVSTLTIQRTQQEDSAVYLCASSLLVGGGETQYFGPGTRLLVL.

This clonotype has more than one count but fewer than ten. The gene calls are TRBV7-2 and TRBJ2-6; D is unclear. The ends were cut back, 6 bases at V and 5 bases at J, with 14 bases in the middle. CDR1 is SGHTA and CDR2 is FQGNSA in the germline V gene. The CDR3 covers 15 residues. The CDR3 DNA is TGTGCCAGCAGTCTTTCCATCACTTGGGCCAACGTCCTGACTTTC. This gives the protein CASSLSITWANVLTF.

The chain combines TRBV5-1 with TRBJ2-2, with D possibly being TRBD1 (5 bases). The CDR3 sequence is 15 residues long. The germline V gene encodes CDR1 SGHRS and CDR2 YFSETQ. V was cut by 4 bases and J by 5 bases, with 15 bases left in between. The CDR3 DNA sequence: TGCGCCAGCAGCCGACGATCAAAGGGGACCGGGGAGCTGTTTTTT. Translated: CASSRRSKGTGELFF.

The chain is built from TRBV12-3 or TRBV12-4 and TRBJ2-2; a weak D match, TRBD1 (6 bases). This CDR3 spans 14 amino acids. V lost 5 bases and J 5 bases, leaving 12 bases between the germline ends. The CDR3 spells CASSPPQGTGELFF. The CDR3 DNA sequence: TGTGCCAGCAGTCCCCCACAGGGAACCGGGGAGCTGTTTTTT.

The V and J genes are TRBV2 and TRBJ1-1; the D gene is possibly TRBD1 (6 bases). Germline V lookup: CDR1 SNHLY, CDR2 FYNNEI. This CDR3 region has 15 residues. Trimming took off 7 bases at V and 4 bases at J, with 19 bases between the two ends. CDR3 residues: CASIFRGGRGTEAFF. CDR3 in DNA: TGTGCCAGCATCTTTAGGGGGGGGCGCGGCACTGAAGCTTTCTTT.

This clonotype was recorded at least ten times. The chain's CDR3 is CSAERLGEQYF. CDR3 DNA: TGCAGTGCTGAGAGGTTAGGCGAGCAGTACTTC. The chain carries TRBV20-1 and TRBJ2-7; D remains unclear. V lost 5 bases and J 6 bases, leaving 11 bases between the germline ends. Germline V CDR1 and CDR2: DFQATT, SNEGSKA (reference sequence). This CDR3 has 11 residues.

This chain connects TRBV7-2 to TRBJ1-6, with D maybe TRBD1 (6 bases). The CDR3 spans 15 residues. The germline gives CDR1 SGHTA, CDR2 FQGNSA. V shed 5 bases and J shed 7 bases, with 15 bases lying between them. This CDR3 is CASSRTGQINSPLHF. The CDR3 DNA reads as TGTGCCAGCAGCCGGACCGGACAGATAAATTCACCCCTCCACTTT.

This chain connects TRBV19 to TRBJ1-5, with TRBD1 matching over 8 bases. The CDR3 length is 14 residues. Trimming at V came to 7 bases and at J to 2 bases, leaving 4 bases not matched to a gene. Germline V gene data show CDR1 as LNHDA and CDR2 as SQIVND (reference sequence). The CDR3 DNA is TGTGCCAGTAAGGACAGGGCGGGCAATCAGCCCCAGCATTTT. It yields the protein CASKDRAGNQPQHF.

J is TRBJ1-1 and V is TRBV7-9; unclear D gene. Germline lookup yields CDR1 SEHNR and CDR2 FQNEAQ (reference sequence). Trimming took 1 base from V and 4 from J, leaving 7 bases between them. There are 13 residues in the CDR3. CDR3 residues: CASSLEISTEAFF. The CDR3 region has the DNA TGTGCCAGCAGCTTAGAAATCTCCACTGAAGCTTTCTTT.

In this sample, this clonotype turned up many times. V gene TRBV7-9 combines with J gene TRBJ2-7; the match to TRBD1 covers 7 bases. Per the germline V gene, CDR1 is SEHNR and CDR2 is FQNEAQ (reference sequence). With 6 bases clipped from V and 7 bases from J, the junction kept 15 bases outside the gene matches. This CDR3 has 15 amino acids. Here the CDR3 reads CASSDPGQPSKEQYF. The CDR3 bases are TGTGCCAGCAGTGACCCGGGACAGCCTTCTAAGGAGCAGTACTTC.

The gene calls are TRBV10-3 and TRBJ1-6; 8 nucleotides match TRBD1. The CDR3 is 13 residues long. J gave up 8 bases and V 6 bases, and 3 bases lay outside the gene matches. The germline gives CDR1 ENHRY, CDR2 SYGVKD. The CDR3 reads CAIRTTGDSPLHF. CDR3 in DNA: TGTGCCATCAGGACGACAGGGGATTCACCCCTCCACTTT.

This clonotype has a handful of counts. This chain links TRBV9 with TRBJ1-1; no definite D call. There are 15 residues in the CDR3. CDR1 SGDLS and CDR2 YYNGEE come from the germline V gene. Trimming removed 0 bases from V and 1 base from J, with 10 bases in between. The CDR3 DNA reads as TGTGCCAGCAGCGTAGTTCCGGACCCGAACACTGAAGCTTTCTTT. It yields the protein CASSVVPDPNTEAFF.